Presented here are 32 T cell receptor beta chains from one specimen sequenced in a study of T cell responses to AZD1222 COVID-19 vaccine. Profiled with immunoSEQ multiplex PCR; TCRdb holds only in-frame clones, not every one. The repertoire includes 110,000 to 150,000 clones, roughly 90% of them detected once, and around 4.7% sits in the top ten. Material: peripheral blood, obtained on day 0 of AZD1222 vaccination. The source of these receptors is an adult in good health.

The DNA for the CDR3 is TGTGCCAGCAGCCCACCCGGGACTAGCGGGGGCACAGATACGCAGTATTTT. It translates to CASSPPGTSGGTDTQYF. The rearrangement joins TRBV5-4 to TRBJ2-3; 13 bases are a match to TRBD2. Germline V CDR1 and CDR2: SGHNT, YYREEE (reference sequence). The V segment lost 4 bases and the J segment 1 base; nucleotides outside the gene matches: 6. This CDR3 is 17 amino acids long.

This chain joins TRBV5-1 and TRBJ2-7; D assignment may be TRBD1 or TRBD2 (7 bases each). The CDR3 covers 16 residues. The germline V and J ends were trimmed by 0 bases and 6 bases, with 19 bases remaining between them. CDR1 is SGHRS and CDR2 is YFSETQ in the germline V gene. This chain's CDR3 is CASSLVTGQGGGEQYF. DNA for the CDR3: TGCGCCAGCAGCTTGGTGACAGGGCAAGGCGGGGGCGAGCAGTACTTC.

This rearrangement joins TRBV5-1 to TRBJ2-1; 10 bases match TRBD1. The germline gives CDR1 SGHRS, CDR2 YFSETQ. The CDR3 covers 15 residues. V lost 4 bases, J lost 6 bases, and 7 bases stayed unmatched. The CDR3 is CASSLRGQGGNEQFF. CDR3 DNA: TGCGCCAGCAGCCTCCGAGGACAGGGGGGCAATGAGCAGTTCTTC.

This chain joins TRBV28 and TRBJ1-4, with 7 nucleotides matching TRBD1. The CDR3 covers 15 residues. The V gene's germline CDR1 is MDHEN and CDR2 SYDVKM. V dropped 2 bases and J dropped 8; count of bases not matched to a gene: 8. CDR3 coding DNA: TGTGCCAGCAGTTTAGGACATCCAGGGGGGGAAAAACTGTTTTTT. Its protein is CASSLGHPGGEKLFF.

This chain uses TRBV7-9 with TRBJ2-3; the D gene is possibly TRBD2 (6 bases). This CDR3 spans 16 amino acids. The germline V and J ends were trimmed by 2 bases and 0 bases, with 12 bases remaining between them. Germline values: CDR1 SEHNR, CDR2 FQNEAQ (reference sequence). The CDR3 here is CASSLWRASSTDTQYF. For the CDR3, the DNA is TGTGCCAGCAGCTTATGGAGGGCCTCTAGCACAGATACGCAGTATTTT.

The chain joins TRBV4-2 to TRBJ1-1, with D tentatively TRBD1 (6 bases). Germline V lookup: CDR1 LGHNA, CDR2 YNFKEQ. The V end lost 0 bases, the J end lost 2 bases, and 13 bases lay between the germline ends. The CDR3 covers 16 residues. The CDR3 DNA sequence: TGTGCCAGCAGCCAAGAGGTCGACAGGCTAAACACTGAAGCTTTCTTT. This translates into CASSQEVDRLNTEAFF.

This chain joins TRBV2 and TRBJ1-5, with D uncertain. V gave up 7 bases and J gave up 3 bases, with 13 bases separating them. The CDR3 length is 14 residues. Germline CDR1 SNHLY, CDR2 FYNNEI. CDR3 residues: CASNLPGTNQPQHF. CDR3 DNA sequence: TGTGCCAGCAACCTACCGGGAACCAATCAGCCCCAGCATTTT.

The chain combines TRBV2 with TRBJ2-3; D call uncertain. The CDR3 covers 15 residues. Germline V gives CDR1 SNHLY, CDR2 FYNNEI. The germline V and J ends were trimmed by 6 bases and 2 bases, with 15 bases remaining between them. The CDR3 sequence: CASRRGTTDTDTQYF. The DNA of the CDR3 is TGTGCCAGCAGAAGAGGTACAACTGACACAGATACGCAGTATTTT. Full variable domain (rest looked up from reference TRBV2 and TRBJ2-3): EPEVTQTPSHQVTQMGQEVILRCVPISNHLYFYWYRQILGQKVEFLVSFYNNEISEKSEIFDDQFSVERPDGSNFTLKIRSTKLEDSAMYFCASRRGTTDTDTQYFGPGTRLTVL.

The chain joins TRBV5-1 to TRBJ2-1; the D is unclear. The CDR3 is 13 amino acids. Per the germline V gene, CDR1 is SGHRS and CDR2 is YFSETQ. V was trimmed by 7 bases and J by 0 bases, leaving 8 bases between them. The CDR3 reads CASGAGSYNEQFF. CDR3 in DNA: TGCGCCAGCGGAGCAGGCTCCTACAATGAGCAGTTCTTC.

This chain links TRBV11-2 with TRBJ1-2, with unresolved D. Germline V gene data show CDR1 as SGHAT and CDR2 as FQNNGV. With 6 bases removed from V and 4 bases from J, the gap between germline ends came to 12 bases. The CDR3 has 13 amino acids. In nucleotides, the CDR3 is TGTGCCAGCAGTTTTCCCTCTCTCTATGGCTACACCTTC. Amino acids: CASSFPSLYGYTF.

The chain links TRBV6-5 to TRBJ2-7, with 7 bases lining up with TRBD1. The V gene end was trimmed by 2 bases and the J gene end by 0 bases; junction bases not matched to a gene: 7. This CDR3 is 16 amino acids long. CDR1 MNHEY and CDR2 SVGAGI come from the germline V gene. The CDR3 spells CASSYDGQASSYEQYF. CDR3 in DNA: TGTGCCAGCAGTTACGACGGACAGGCGAGCTCCTACGAGCAGTACTTC.

The rearrangement links TRBV11-2 to TRBJ1-5; 7 bases are shared with TRBD1. V lost 5 bases to trimming and J lost 4 bases; unmatched junction nucleotides: 2. Germline CDR1 reads SGHAT; CDR2 reads FQNNGV. The CDR3 has 13 amino acids. DNA of the CDR3: TGTGCCAGCAGCATACAGGGGAATCAGCCCCAGCATTTT. Its protein is CASSIQGNQPQHF.

V gene TRBV29-1 combines with J gene TRBJ1-2; 8 nucleotides align to TRBD1. The CDR3 is 13 residues long. The V and J ends lost 6 bases and 3 bases, in that order; junction bases with no gene match: 6. In germline, CDR1 is SQVTM, CDR2 ANQGSEA. The CDR3 reads CSVAGTGDYGYTF. CDR3 coding DNA: TGCAGCGTCGCCGGGACAGGTGACTATGGCTACACCTTC. Drawing the rest from reference TRBV29-1 and TRBJ1-2, the complete variable domain is SAVISQKPSRDICQRGTSLTIQCQVDSQVTMMFWYRQQPGQSLTLIATANQGSEATYESGFVIDKFPISRPNLTFSTLTVSNMSPEDSSIYLCSVAGTGDYGYTFGSGTRLTVV.

The rearrangement links TRBV7-9 to TRBJ2-5; TRBD2 matches 13 bases. V lost 5 bases to trimming and J lost 2 bases; unmatched junction nucleotides: 11. The CDR3 covers 18 residues. CDR1 is SEHNR and CDR2 is FQNEAQ in the germline V gene (reference sequence). This CDR3 reads CASSLRPGLAGLQETQYF. The CDR3 nucleotides read TGTGCCAGCAGCCTTCGACCGGGACTAGCGGGGCTACAAGAGACCCAGTACTTC.

The rearrangement joins TRBV28 to TRBJ1-2; possibly TRBD1 for D (5 bases). The CDR3 is 12 amino acids. V dropped 6 bases and J dropped 8 bases, with 13 bases sitting between them. Germline V lookup: CDR1 MDHEN, CDR2 SYDVKM. In nucleotides, the CDR3 is TGTGCCAGCAGCCCCAAGGGGATGGGCTACACCTTC. It specifies CASSPKGMGYTF.

This chain connects TRBV28 to TRBJ1-5, with 7 bases that match TRBD1. The germline V gene encodes CDR1 MDHEN and CDR2 SYDVKM. The CDR3 is 15 amino acids. Germline trimming cut 6 bases from V and 2 bases from J; bases unmatched to any gene: 7. CDR3 nucleotide sequence: TGTGCCAGCAGGCAAGGACAGGCACGCAATCAGCCCCAGCATTTT. This translates into CASRQGQARNQPQHF.

This clone is a singleton in its sample. The genes are TRBV29-1 and TRBJ2-1, with 14 bases matching TRBD2. After removal of 7 bases from V and 1 base from J, the junction contained 6 bases not matched to a gene. CDR1 and CDR2 (germline): SQVTM, ANQGSEA. The CDR3 has 16 amino acids. For the CDR3, the DNA is TGCAGCGCTGGGACTAGCGGGAGTTGGTCCTACAATGAGCAGTTCTTC. Protein sequence: CSAGTSGSWSYNEQFF.

The rearrangement joins TRBV2 to TRBJ1-2; D may be TRBD1 (5 bases). The CDR3 is made up of 14 amino acids. V was cut by 2 bases and J by 4 bases, with 11 bases left in between. Germline V gives CDR1 SNHLY, CDR2 FYNNEI. The CDR3, as DNA: TGTGCCAGCAGTGAACCGGCGGGGGGCTATGGCTACACCTTC. It is translated as CASSEPAGGYGYTF.

This chain connects TRBV5-1 to TRBJ1-3; D gene uncertain. The CDR3 extends over 14 amino acids. Germline V CDR1 and CDR2: SGHRS, YFSETQ. V dropped 0 bases and J dropped 8 bases, with 12 bases sitting between them. The CDR3 protein is CASSLDRPEDTIYF. The CDR3 nucleotides are TGCGCCAGCAGCTTGGATCGACCGGAGGACACCATATATTTT.

V gene TRBV5-1 combines with J gene TRBJ1-4; 7 bases are a match to TRBD1. Germline CDR1 is SGHRS and CDR2 is YFSETQ. The CDR3 contains 15 residues. Trimming removed 4 bases from V and 5 bases from J; junction bases left unmatched: 8. CDR3 amino acids: CASSMMGTENEKLFF. As DNA, the CDR3 is TGCGCCAGCAGCATGATGGGGACAGAGAATGAAAAACTGTTTTTT. The whole variable domain, filled in from reference TRBV5-1 and TRBJ1-4, reads KAGVTQTPRYLIKTRGQQVTLSCSPISGHRSVSWYQQTPGQGLQFLFEYFSETQRNKGNFPGRFSGRQFSNSRSEMNVSTLELGDSALYLCASSMMGTENEKLFFGSGTQLSVL.

J is TRBJ1-2 and V is TRBV28; 9 nucleotides align to TRBD1. CDR3 size: 13 residues. The trim removed 7 bases at V and 14 bases at J, leaving 14 bases unmatched. CDR1 MDHEN and CDR2 SYDVKM come from the germline V gene. CDR3 DNA: TGTGCCAGCATTAGGGGAACAGGGGGCGGTATAACCTTC. This gives the protein CASIRGTGGGITF.

J is TRBJ1-1 and V is TRBV5-1; D remains ambiguous. The CDR3 is 13 amino acids. The V end lost 4 bases, the J end lost 4 bases, and 11 bases lay between the germline ends. The germline V gene encodes CDR1 SGHRS and CDR2 YFSETQ. The CDR3, as DNA: TGCGCCAGCAGCCTCCGGGTAGCCACTGAAGCTTTCTTT. Amino acid sequence: CASSLRVATEAFF.

This chain uses TRBV12-3 or TRBV12-4 with TRBJ1-1; maybe TRBD1 (5 bases). The CDR3 contains 13 residues. Trimming removed 6 bases at V and 6 bases at J, with 14 bases between. The CDR3 here is CASSQGGGAEAFF. CDR3 nucleotides: TGTGCCAGCAGCCAAGGCGGGGGGGCTGAAGCTTTCTTT.

CDR3 amino acids: CASSGTGLYELVLNEQFF. DNA of the CDR3: TGTGCCAGCAGTGGGACAGGGCTTTATGAATTGGTCCTCAATGAGCAGTTCTTC. The V gene is TRBV6-4, the J gene TRBJ2-1; 8 nucleotides agree with TRBD1. CDR3 length: 18 residues. Trimming removed 4 bases from V and 6 bases from J; junction bases left unmatched: 17. The V gene's germline CDR1 is MRHNA and CDR2 SNTAGT.

The chain's CDR3 is CASKEGNTIYF. CDR3 DNA: TGTGCCAGCAAGGAAGGAAACACCATATATTTT. The rearrangement links TRBV2 to TRBJ1-3; D unclear. The CDR3 has 11 residues. Trimming removed 7 bases at V and 4 bases at J, with 5 bases between. The V gene's germline CDR1 is SNHLY and CDR2 FYNNEI. Full variable domain (rest looked up from reference TRBV2 and TRBJ1-3): EPEVTQTPSHQVTQMGQEVILRCVPISNHLYFYWYRQILGQKVEFLVSFYNNEISEKSEIFDDQFSVERPDGSNFTLKIRSTKLEDSAMYFCASKEGNTIYFGEGSWLTVV.

This chain uses TRBV5-4 with TRBJ1-2; tentatively, D is TRBD1 (6 bases). The V and J ends lost 4 bases and 4 bases respectively, with 14 bases between them. CDR1 and CDR2 from the germline V gene are SGHNT and YYREEE (reference sequence). This CDR3 has 14 amino acids. The CDR3 bases are TGTGCCAGCAGCACGGGACAAGGAATCTATGGCTACACCTTC. It specifies CASSTGQGIYGYTF.

The chain carries TRBV18 and TRBJ2-7, with D uncertain. The V gene's germline CDR1 is KGHSH and CDR2 LQKENI. CDR3 length: 12 amino acids. Trimming removed 2 bases from V and 3 bases from J, with 5 bases in between. This chain's CDR3 is CASSPSVYEQYF. The CDR3 nucleotides are TGTGCCAGCTCACCATCCGTCTACGAGCAGTACTTC.

The chain uses TRBV29-1 and TRBJ2-2; 7 bases match TRBD1. This CDR3 has 13 residues. Trimming removed 4 bases from V and 6 bases from J; junction bases left unmatched: 5. Germline CDR1 SQVTM, CDR2 ANQGSEA. The CDR3 protein is CSVGQGNPGELFF. The CDR3 nucleotides are TGCAGCGTTGGACAGGGCAACCCCGGGGAGCTGTTTTTT.

V gene TRBV11-3 combines with J gene TRBJ2-7, with D uncertain. V lost 5 bases, J lost 6 bases, and 11 bases lay in between. Per the germline V gene, CDR1 is SGHNT and CDR2 is YENEEA. The CDR3 runs 12 residues. The CDR3 nucleotides are TGTGCCAGCAGCATCATCGGGCGCGAGCAGTACTTC. Protein sequence: CASSIIGREQYF.

The rearrangement links TRBV30 to TRBJ2-3; 8 bases are shared with TRBD1. The V gene end was trimmed by 4 bases and the J gene end by 6 bases; junction bases not matched to a gene: 9. Germline assignment: CDR1 GTSNPN and CDR2 SVGIG (reference sequence). This CDR3 region has 14 residues. The CDR3 loop is CAWMGRGPGDTQYF. DNA for the CDR3: TGTGCCTGGATGGGCAGGGGGCCGGGGGATACGCAGTATTTT.

Only one count was recorded for this clone. The rearrangement links TRBV7-9 to TRBJ1-1; D call uncertain. V gave up 2 bases and J gave up 1 base, with 5 bases separating them. The CDR3 extends over 13 amino acids. Germline V gene data show CDR1 as SEHNR and CDR2 as FQNEAQ (reference sequence). CDR3 in DNA: TGTGCCAGCAGCTTAATCCAGAACACTGAAGCTTTCTTT. This codes for CASSLIQNTEAFF.

This rearrangement joins TRBV28 to TRBJ2-7; D is possibly TRBD1 (6 bases). The CDR3 length is 11 residues. Trimming pared 7 bases from V and 5 bases from J, leaving 9 bases between. Looked up from germline, CDR1 is MDHEN and CDR2 is SYDVKM. CDR3 nucleotide sequence: TGTGCCAGCATTACAGGGCACGAGCAGTACTTC. Protein product: CASITGHEQYF. The full variable domain, with the rest looked up from reference TRBV28 and TRBJ2-7, is DVKVTQSSRYLVKRTGEKVFLECVQDMDHENMFWYRQDPGLGLRLIYFSYDVKMKEKGDIPEGYSVSREKKERFSLILESASTNQTSMYLCASITGHEQYFGPGTRLTVT.